Listed below are T cell receptor beta chains from one sample, sequenced in a study of chemoradiotherapy in HPV16-positive cancers. The assay was immunoSEQ multiplex PCR, and TCRdb's table has in-frame clones only and misses some. The top ten clones hold about 5.5% of a sample with 35,000 to 45,000 clones, 65% to 80% of them seen once. The sequencing used blood, collected from a patient who underwent chemoradiotherapy. These receptors were taken from a human donor with HPV-associated anogenital cancer. Each CDR3 is given with its conserved first and last residue. The D gene is left open where the match is weak. Clone size is stated in some rows and not others, as once, few, many or a class when expanded.

>TRBJ1-6|.|.|TRBV30
CAWSGSDRIYNSPLHF
TGTGCCTGGAGTGGTTCCGACCGGATTTATAATTCACCCCTCCACTTT
>TRBJ2-1|TRBD2|.|TRBV18
CASSDQSGDLSNEQFF
TGTGCCAGCTCGGATCAAAGCGGGGATCTTAGCAATGAGCAGTTCTTC
>TRBJ1-1|.|.|TRBV30
CAWTKQGNTEAFF
TGTGCCTGGACGAAACAGGGCAACACTGAAGCTTTCTTT
>TRBJ1-5|.|.|TRBV7-8
CASSLVGRRQPQHF
TGTGCCAGCAGCTTAGTAGGTCGTCGCCAGCCCCAGCATTTT
>TRBJ2-3|TRBD2|few|TRBV5-1
CASSRVGTSGADTQYF
TGCGCCAGCAGCCGGGTAGGGACTAGCGGAGCAGATACGCAGTATTTT
>TRBJ2-1|.|.|TRBV6-5
CASNLNRGYNEQFF
TGTGCCAGCAACCTTAATAGGGGCTACAATGAGCAGTTCTTC
>TRBJ1-5|TRBD1|.|TRBV7-9
CASSLDRENQPQHF
TGTGCCAGCAGCCTCGACAGGGAAAATCAGCCCCAGCATTTT
>TRBJ1-1|.|.|TRBV6-4
CASSSSFNTEAFF
TGTGCCAGCAGCTCGTCTTTCAATACTGAAGCTTTCTTT
>TRBJ1-5|.|.|TRBV29-1
CSVGTIEGQPQHF
TGCAGCGTTGGGACGATCGAGGGTCAGCCCCAGCATTTT
>TRBJ2-5|.|once|TRBV4-1
CASSQEGTLGGETQYF
TGCGCCAGCAGCCAAGAGGGGACCCTGGGGGGAGAGACCCAGTACTTC
>TRBJ2-4|TRBD2|.|TRBV11-2
CASSSLPGLAGDF
TGTGCCAGCAGCTCCCTTCCGGGACTAGCCGGGGACTTC
>TRBJ1-2|.|.|TRBV30
CAWTPGEGLASNYGYTF
TGTGCCTGGACCCCTGGAGAGGGCCTCGCATCTAACTATGGCTACACCTTC
>TRBJ2-3|TRBD2|.|TRBV7-2
CASSLRGGGPTDTQYF
TGTGCCAGCAGCTTACGCGGGGGGGGGCCGACAGATACGCAGTATTTT
>TRBJ2-7|.|.|TRBV2
CASHRTGNYEQYF
TGTGCCAGCCATAGGACGGGAAACTACGAGCAGTACTTC
>TRBJ1-2|.|.|TRBV11-2
CASSFRGGYTF
TGTGCCAGCAGCTTTAGAGGGGGCTACACCTTC
>TRBJ1-4|TRBD1|once|TRBV5-6
CASSLAGQGDEKLFF
TGTGCCAGCAGCTTGGCAGGACAGGGTGATGAAAAACTGTTTTTT
>TRBJ1-3|.|.|TRBV5-5
CASRNGLGIEAGNTIYF
TGTGCCAGCAGAAATGGACTGGGGATCGAGGCTGGAAACACCATATATTTT
>TRBJ1-2|.|.|TRBV5-1
CASSTSPERGYTF
TGCGCCAGCAGCACCTCTCCGGAGAGAGGCTACACCTTC
>TRBJ1-6|.|.|TRBV7-2
CASSFDSPNSPLHF
TGTGCCAGCAGCTTTGACAGCCCTAATTCACCCCTCCACTTT
>TRBJ1-1|.|.|TRBV9
CASSVGGVNTEAFF
TGTGCCAGCAGCGTAGGGGGTGTGAACACTGAAGCTTTCTTT
>TRBJ2-1|.|.|TRBV10-3
CAIKRQGALNEQFF
TGTGCCATCAAGAGGCAGGGCGCCCTTAATGAGCAGTTCTTC
>TRBJ1-6|TRBD1|.|TRBV7-2
CASSLALGQGAPLHF
TGTGCCAGCAGCTTAGCTCTGGGACAGGGTGCACCCCTCCACTTT
>TRBJ2-7|TRBD1|.|TRBV27
CASSLLPVRWGTGGEQYF
TGTGCCAGCAGTTTATTACCTGTACGGTGGGGGACAGGGGGCGAGCAGTACTTC
>TRBJ1-6|.|few|TRBV5-1
CASSETDSPLHF
TGCGCCAGCAGCGAGACCGATTCACCCCTCCACTTT
>TRBJ2-3|.|once|TRBV5-1
CASRYRGASTDTQYF
TGCGCCAGCAGGTATCGGGGCGCCAGCACAGATACGCAGTATTTT
>TRBJ2-2|TRBD2|.|TRBV5-1
CASSVSSGNTGELFF
TGCGCCAGCAGCGTTTCTAGCGGGAACACCGGGGAGCTGTTTTTT
>TRBJ1-1|.|.|TRBV5-6
CASSSRIWDTNTEAFF
TGTGCCAGCAGCTCGCGAATTTGGGACACGAACACTGAAGCTTTCTTT
>TRBJ2-4|TRBD2|.|TRBV6-6
CASTKSGGKNIQYF
TGTGCCAGCACCAAAAGCGGGGGGAAAAACATTCAGTACTTC
>TRBJ1-2|.|.|TRBV2
CASSEAGYYGYTF
TGTGCCAGCAGTGAAGCAGGGTACTATGGCTACACCTTC
>TRBJ1-2|TRBD1|few|TRBV7-9
CASSLGQSNLYGYTF
TGTGCCAGCAGCTTGGGACAGAGTAACCTCTATGGCTACACCTTC
>TRBJ2-6|.|.|TRBV11-1
CASSLVPEGPGANVLTF
TGTGCCAGCAGCTTAGTCCCCGAAGGGCCTGGGGCCAACGTCCTGACTTTC
>TRBJ1-1|.|.|TRBV4-1
CASSQDNRAVRQAFF
TGCGCCAGCAGCCAAGATAACAGGGCCGTGCGGCAAGCTTTCTTT
>TRBJ2-2|.|once|TRBV11-2
CASSSQPGGLTGELFF
TGTGCCAGCAGCTCCCAGCCCGGGGGCCTGACCGGGGAGCTGTTTTTT
>TRBJ2-5|TRBD2|.|TRBV9
CASSVDVSGGQETQYF
TGTGCCAGCAGCGTAGATGTTAGCGGGGGACAAGAGACCCAGTACTTC
>TRBJ1-5|.|few|TRBV25-1
CASSGSVSNQPQHF
TGTGCCAGCAGTGGAAGCGTAAGCAATCAGCCCCAGCATTTT
>TRBJ2-2|TRBD1|few|TRBV25-1
CASSRQGITGELFF
TGTGCCAGCAGCCGACAGGGGATTACCGGGGAGCTGTTTTTT
>TRBJ1-5|.|.|TRBV27
CASSARGNSNQPQHF
TGTGCCAGCAGTGCCCGGGGGAATAGCAATCAGCCCCAGCATTTT
>TRBJ2-5|.|.|TRBV4-1
CASSQDEGRETQYF
TGCGCCAGCAGCCAAGATGAGGGAAGAGAGACCCAGTACTTC
>TRBJ1-5|.|.|TRBV5-1
CASSLATGEPQHF
TGCGCCAGCAGCTTGGCCACTGGGGAGCCCCAGCATTTT
>TRBJ2-2|.|few|TRBV19
CASSTFVGGELFF
TGTGCCAGTAGTACCTTTGTCGGCGGGGAGCTGTTTTTT
>TRBJ1-5|.|.|TRBV19
CASSPGNQPQHF
TGTGCCAGTAGCCCCGGCAATCAGCCCCAGCATTTT
>TRBJ2-1|.|.|TRBV29-1
CSVDSNLLQFF
TGCAGCGTTGACTCTAACCTTTTACAGTTCTTC
>TRBJ1-6|TRBD1|few|TRBV4-1
CASSQDPPNRGPNSPLHF
TGCGCCAGCAGCCAAGATCCCCCTAACAGGGGACCGAATTCACCCCTCCACTTT
>TRBJ1-4|.|.|TRBV6-5
CASSYSGGPTNEKLFF
TGTGCCAGCAGTTACTCGGGGGGCCCAACTAATGAAAAACTGTTTTTT
>TRBJ2-1|TRBD1|once|TRBV7-9
CASSLYPGGNEQFF
TGTGCCAGCAGCTTATATCCAGGGGGCAATGAGCAGTTCTTC
>TRBJ2-7|.|.|TRBV30
CAWVKGRGPYEQYF
TGTGCCTGGGTGAAAGGGAGGGGGCCCTACGAGCAGTACTTC